The source of this T cell receptor beta chain is a study of cytomegalovirus exposure and HLA in healthy donors. Turning to the study itself: The 120 validation repertoires, a later analysis reported, used the same platform as the 600 to 700 repertoires from the first cohort.

This table comes from immunoSEQ multiplex PCR, and its TCRdb copy is limited to in-frame clones, with some not included. The sample carries approximately 240,000 clones, around nine tenths recorded once. Note on this clone: What it binds is not known.

Study results and caveats: A classifier reportedly called cytomegalovirus status with high sensitivity and specificity. It was approximately 150 TCR beta chains that were listed as cytomegalovirus-associated.

Per the germline V gene, CDR1 is SEHNR and CDR2 is FQNEAQ (reference sequence). This CDR3 spans 15 amino acids. V lost 2 bases, J lost 7 bases, and 3 bases stayed unmatched. Input material: PBMCs. This chain uses TRBV7-9 with TRBJ1-6, with TRBD1 matching over 9 bases. The source is a woman between 18 and 29 years old in good health and CMV-seronegative. CDR3 nucleotides: TGTGCCAGCAGCTTAATTGGACAGGGGAATTCACCCCTCCACTTT. This sequence encodes CASSLIGQGNSPLHF.